The 15 T cell receptor beta chains below all came from one sample that was sequenced in a study of T cell changes during pregnancy in multiple sclerosis (dated by TCRdb to about 2019). Library creation used the immunoSEQ multiplex PCR assay. Drawn from immuneACCESS, this table holds only the in-frame rearrangements with V and J called that TCRdb kept. Clones are partly lost; checked studies trace under half to an unresolved V gene and leave the rest unexplained. A total of fewer than 80,000 clones appear in this sample, 85% to 95% of them only once. Roughly 2% of the sample is held by the ten biggest clonotypes. This sample comprised peripheral blood, obtained in the third trimester of pregnancy. Receptors were obtained from a female donor in good health, enrolled as a control in a pregnancy study.

The V call is TRBV6-1, the J call TRBJ1-5; no clear D. Germline values: CDR1 MNHNS, CDR2 SASEGT. The CDR3 spans 16 residues. The V and J ends lost 3 bases and 0 bases respectively, with 12 bases between them. CDR3 region: CASSDDGRYSNQPQHF. The CDR3 coding sequence is TGTGCCAGCAGTGACGATGGGAGGTATAGCAATCAGCCCCAGCATTTT.

The V call is TRBV30, the J call TRBJ2-7; 8 bases align to TRBD1. The trim removed 7 bases at V and 6 bases at J, leaving 11 bases unmatched. The CDR3 extends over 13 amino acids. Germline V CDR1 and CDR2: GTSNPN, SVGIG (reference sequence). CDR3 nucleotides: TGTGCCTTCCTCACAGGGGGAATAGGCGAGCAGTACTTC. Amino acids: CAFLTGGIGEQYF.

The rearrangement links TRBV9 to TRBJ2-3; D gene ambiguous. CDR3 length: 13 amino acids. Germline CDR1 reads SGDLS; CDR2 reads YYNGEE. V dropped 0 bases and J dropped 2 bases, with 4 bases sitting between them. DNA of the CDR3: TGTGCCAGCAGCGTAGAATACACAGATACGCAGTATTTT. This sequence encodes CASSVEYTDTQYF.

This chain links TRBV6-5 with TRBJ2-2; maybe TRBD2 (6 bases). The V gene lost 5 bases and the J gene lost 5 bases, with 12 bases spanning the gap. In germline, CDR1 is MNHEY, CDR2 SVGAGI. The CDR3 length is 14 residues. This CDR3 is CASSLAGGTGELFF. CDR3 sequence (DNA): TGTGCCAGCAGTCTCGCCGGGGGAACCGGGGAGCTGTTTTTT.

This chain joins TRBV18 and TRBJ2-7; the D gene is possibly TRBD2 (6 bases). This CDR3 has 14 amino acids. Germline V gene data show CDR1 as KGHSH and CDR2 as LQKENI. V was trimmed by 4 bases and J by 1 base, leaving 11 bases between them. CDR3 region: CASSQNGGSYEQYF. Written as DNA, the CDR3 is TGTGCCAGCTCACAAAACGGGGGTTCCTACGAGCAGTACTTC.

This clone was recorded once. The chain recombines TRBV6-5 with TRBJ2-1; D is unclear. V lost 0 bases, J lost 0 bases, and 6 bases lay in between. Per germline, CDR1 MNHEY and CDR2 SVGAGI. The CDR3 has 15 residues. CDR3 in amino acids: CASSYSSSSYNEQFF. In DNA form, the CDR3 reads TGTGCCAGCAGTTACTCGAGTTCCTCCTACAATGAGCAGTTCTTC.

The V call is TRBV7-9, the J call TRBJ1-2, with TRBD1 matching 8 bases. Trimming took 5 bases from V and 8 from J; bases not matched to a gene: 4. Per germline, CDR1 SEHNR and CDR2 FQNEAQ (reference sequence). This CDR3 is built from 12 residues. The DNA of the CDR3 is TGTGCCAGCAGCCCGGGACAGGCGGGCTACACCTTC. Protein sequence: CASSPGQAGYTF.

In the case of this clone: This sample includes further DNA sequences coding for the same CDR3. This rearrangement joins TRBV7-2 to TRBJ2-3; D is unclear. Germline V gives CDR1 SGHTA, CDR2 FQGNSA. With 2 bases removed from V and 2 bases from J, the gap between germline ends came to 2 bases. This CDR3 has 12 amino acids. As DNA, the CDR3 is TGTGCCAGCAGCTTATACACAGATACGCAGTATTTT. Translated, it gives CASSLYTDTQYF.

This clone was found once. The chain combines TRBV6-4 with TRBJ2-3; TRBD2 matches at 7 bases. V lost 5 bases to trimming and J lost 1 base; unmatched junction nucleotides: 0. CDR1 and CDR2 from the germline V gene are MRHNA and SNTAGT. There are 13 residues in the CDR3. CDR3 residues: CASSTSGTDTQYF. The CDR3 coding sequence is TGTGCCAGCAGTACTAGCGGCACAGATACGCAGTATTTT.

Written as DNA, the CDR3 is TGCGCCAGCAGCTTGGCCCCGGCTTGGAGTATCAATGCGGGCGGCTACACCTTC. Translating it yields CASSLAPAWSINAGGYTF. The rearrangement links TRBV5-1 to TRBJ1-2; D ambiguous. Trimming cost V 0 bases and J 8 bases, with 26 bases left between them. From germline, CDR1 is SGHRS and CDR2 YFSETQ. This CDR3 is built from 18 residues.

CDR3 in DNA: TGTGCCAGCAGACACACTCAGGGACGCGGGGGGGGTAACTATGGCTACACCTTC. It translates to CASRHTQGRGGGNYGYTF. This chain uses TRBV9 with TRBJ1-2, with a weak D call TRBD1 (5 bases). Trimming cost V 5 bases and J 1 base, with 24 bases left between them. The CDR3 runs 18 residues. Per the germline V gene, CDR1 is SGDLS and CDR2 is YYNGEE.

The V and J genes are TRBV5-6 and TRBJ2-2; D may be TRBD2 (5 bases). CDR3 size: 15 residues. CDR1 and CDR2 (germline): SGHDT, YYEEEE. Deletions cut 1 base from V and 1 base from J, with 8 bases between. For the CDR3, the DNA is TGTGCCAGCAGCTTGTCGGGAAGGAACACCGGGGAGCTGTTTTTT. Protein sequence: CASSLSGRNTGELFF.

The rearrangement links TRBV4-2 to TRBJ1-4; tentative D call: TRBD1 (6 bases). The germline V and J ends were trimmed by 5 bases and 8 bases, with 18 bases remaining between them. CDR1 is LGHNA and CDR2 is YNFKEQ in the germline V gene. The CDR3 has 15 residues. CDR3 coding DNA: TGTGCCAGCAGCAAACGGCAGGGGCAAGACGAAAAACTGTTTTTT. It translates to CASSKRQGQDEKLFF.

The chain uses TRBV29-1 and TRBJ2-2; a possible D gene is TRBD1 (6 bases). Trimming removed 2 bases from V and 3 bases from J, with 13 bases in between. Germline V lookup: CDR1 SQVTM, CDR2 ANQGSEA. The CDR3 is 15 residues long. DNA of the CDR3: TGCAGCGTTGAACAGGCAGGGGCGGACACCGGGGAGCTGTTTTTT. Its protein is CSVEQAGADTGELFF.

In DNA, the CDR3 is TGTGCCAGCAGCCAGGGGGTGCGTGCGGGGGGCTCAAATACGCAGTATTTT. Translating it yields CASSQGVRAGGSNTQYF. The V call is TRBV14, the J call TRBJ2-3; 8 positions match TRBD2. The CDR3 covers 17 residues. Trimming removed 3 bases from V and 7 bases from J; junction bases left unmatched: 15. CDR1 is SGHDN and CDR2 is FVKESK in the germline V gene.